This is a list of T cell receptor beta chains from one sample in a study of shared clonotypes between healthy human individuals. Here immunoSEQ multiplex PCR was the method, and the copy in TCRdb shows in-frame clones only, minus some. The table lists roughly 2,300,000 clones, 80% to 95% of them singletons. The sample consisted of naive CD4+ T cells from PBMCs. The source of these receptors is a man between 18 and 29 years old in good health. Some clones in this sample may be carry-over from other donors' samples. Each CDR3 is given with its conserved first and last residue. A D gene is named only where the DNA matches it firmly. Only some rows state a clone size, as once, few, many or a class for expanded clones.

J gene | D gene | V gene | clone size | CDR3 protein | CDR3 DNA
TRBJ1-3 | NA | TRBV5-1 | NA | CASSLEPGSRNTIYF | TGCGCCAGCAGCTTGGAGCCAGGGTCTAGAAACACCATATATTTT
TRBJ2-7 | TRBD2 | TRBV5-1 | NA | CASSAPGLGGYEQYF | TGCGCCAGCAGCGCCCCGGGACTAGGAGGGTACGAGCAGTACTTC
TRBJ2-1 | TRBD2 | TRBV27 | NA | CASSLGAGLGLGVGEQFF | TGTGCCAGCAGTTTGGGGGCCGGCTTGGGACTAGGCGTGGGTGAGCAGTTCTTC
TRBJ2-2 | NA | TRBV11-3 | NA | CASSRGPNTGELFF | TGTGCCAGCAGCCGAGGGCCGAACACCGGGGAGCTGTTTTTT
TRBJ2-7 | TRBD2 | TRBV15 | once | CATSSRREGSYEQYF | TGTGCCACCAGCTCTAGGCGGGAGGGCTCCTACGAGCAGTACTTC
TRBJ1-2 | TRBD1 | TRBV7-9 | NA | CASTSTGAGYTF | TGTGCCAGCACCTCCACAGGGGCTGGCTACACCTTC
TRBJ2-7 | TRBD2 | TRBV28 | NA | CASTGFRLAGHEQYF | TGTGCCAGCACGGGTTTTCGGCTAGCGGGTCACGAGCAGTACTTC
TRBJ2-1 | NA | TRBV20-1 | NA | CSASWQNEQFF | TGCAGTGCTAGCTGGCAGAATGAGCAGTTCTTC
TRBJ2-5 | NA | TRBV11-3 | NA | CASSFQGGQTQYF | TGTGCCAGCAGCTTTCAGGGTGGGCAGACCCAGTACTTC
TRBJ2-3 | TRBD2 | TRBV7-2 | NA | CASSLGLAGALRSTDTQYF | TGTGCCAGCAGCTTAGGGTTAGCGGGAGCCCTCCGTAGCACAGATACGCAGTATTTT
TRBJ2-7 | NA | TRBV7-9 | NA | CASSGGRGLYEQYF | TGTGCCAGCAGCGGAGGCCGTGGCTTGTACGAGCAGTACTTC
TRBJ2-3 | NA | TRBV20-1 | NA | CSARIGFVQYF | TGCAGTGCTAGAATAGGGTTCGTCCAGTATTTT
TRBJ2-1 | TRBD2 | TRBV7-8 | once | CASSLVRSGRAVNEQFF | TGTGCCAGCAGCTTAGTGCGTAGCGGGAGGGCCGTCAATGAGCAGTTCTTC
TRBJ2-6 | NA | TRBV2 | NA | CATGTPGAGANVLTF | TGTGCCACTGGAACCCCAGGGGCTGGGGCCAACGTCCTGACTTTC
TRBJ2-7 | NA | TRBV5-4 | NA | CASSKGGGDEQYF | TGTGCCAGCAGCAAAGGCGGAGGTGACGAGCAGTACTTC
TRBJ2-3 | NA | TRBV29-1 | NA | CSVEVGGTDTQYF | TGCAGCGTTGAGGTCGGGGGCACAGATACGCAGTATTTT
TRBJ2-3 | TRBD2 | TRBV25-1 | NA | CASSEWKIREGPTDTQYF | TGTGCCAGCAGTGAATGGAAGATTCGGGAGGGCCCCACAGATACGCAGTATTTT
TRBJ2-2 | NA | TRBV30 | NA | CAWSLGVAGELFF | TGTGCCTGGAGTCTAGGGGTCGCCGGGGAGCTGTTTTTT
TRBJ2-1 | TRBD2 | TRBV4-3 | once | CASSQARGLAGINEQFF | TGCGCCAGCAGCCAAGCCCGAGGACTAGCGGGAATCAATGAGCAGTTCTTC
TRBJ1-4 | NA | TRBV28 | NA | CASSPGTRATNEKLFF | TGTGCCAGCAGTCCAGGTACGCGAGCAACTAATGAAAAACTGTTTTTT
TRBJ1-1 | NA | TRBV13 | NA | CASNPSDSMNTEAFF | TGTGCCAGCAACCCAAGCGACAGTATGAACACTGAAGCTTTCTTT
TRBJ2-7 | NA | TRBV5-6 | NA | CASSLNYEQYF | TGTGCCAGCAGCTTAAACTACGAGCAGTACTTC
TRBJ2-2 | NA | TRBV23-1 | NA | CASSQSGRGYTGELFF | TGCGCCAGCAGTCAATCCGGCAGGGGATACACCGGGGAGCTGTTTTTT
TRBJ2-4 | TRBD2 | TRBV19 | NA | CASSMATSGTYQAKNIQYF | TGTGCCAGTAGTATGGCGACTAGCGGGACCTACCAAGCCAAAAACATTCAGTACTTC
TRBJ1-3 | TRBD1 | TRBV28 | NA | CASSPQGAGGNTIYF | TGTGCCAGCAGCCCGCAGGGGGCCGGAGGAAACACCATATATTTT
TRBJ1-3 | TRBD1 | TRBV9 | NA | CASSVVGTAAAGNTIYF | TGTGCCAGCAGCGTAGTAGGGACAGCGGCGGCTGGAAACACCATATATTTT
TRBJ2-2 | NA | TRBV6-5 | NA | CATSRTFNTGELFF | TGTGCCACCTCGCGGACTTTCAACACCGGGGAGCTGTTTTTT
TRBJ1-1 | TRBD1 | TRBV5-1 | NA | CASSTGQEGTEAFF | TGCGCCAGCAGCACAGGACAGGAGGGCACTGAAGCTTTCTTT
TRBJ2-7 | NA | TRBV29-1 | NA | CSVKTSPVSYEQYF | TGCAGCGTTAAGACGTCACCCGTCTCCTACGAGCAGTACTTC
TRBJ2-2 | NA | TRBV30 | NA | CAWRGQPNTGELFF | TGTGCCTGGAGGGGTCAGCCTAACACCGGGGAGCTGTTTTTT
TRBJ2-7 | TRBD2 | TRBV5-4 | NA | CASRAGLAGQTYEQYF | TGTGCCAGCAGGGCTGGACTAGCGGGACAGACGTACGAGCAGTACTTC